The 25 T cell receptor beta chains below were found in one sample sequenced in a study of blood T cell repertoires in COVID-19. Method: immunoSEQ multiplex PCR; TCRdb's copy keeps in-frame clones and lacks some. This table has about 64,000 clones, approximately 82% appearing once. The sequencing input was peripheral blood. The source of these receptors is a woman aged 55-70 years with acute or convalescent COVID-19.

The genes are TRBV2 and TRBJ2-3; 9 nucleotides match TRBD2. The CDR3 is made up of 15 amino acids. J lost 5 bases, V lost 4 bases, and 7 bases had no gene match. Germline CDR1 and CDR2: SNHLY and FYNNEI. The CDR3 spells CASSVVRGGQDTQYF. The CDR3 nucleotides read TGTGCCAGCAGTGTGGTGCGGGGGGGCCAAGATACGCAGTATTTT.

The rearrangement links TRBV11-2 to TRBJ2-1; 14 bases align to TRBD2. The germline V gene encodes CDR1 SGHAT and CDR2 FQNNGV. V lost 5 bases to trimming and J lost 5 bases; unmatched junction nucleotides: 11. The CDR3 sequence is 18 residues long. The CDR3 DNA reads TGTGCCAGCAGCGTCAGGACTAGCGGGGGGCAACGCGACAATGAGCAGTTCTTC. Its protein is CASSVRTSGGQRDNEQFF.

This chain links TRBV12-3 or TRBV12-4 with TRBJ2-7; D is uncertain. The V end lost 6 bases, the J end lost 7 bases, and 13 bases lay between the germline ends. CDR3 length equals 12 residues. The CDR3 protein is CASSPSGLEQYF. CDR3 nucleotides: TGTGCCAGCAGCCCCTCAGGATTAGAGCAGTACTTC.

This clone was observed a single time. V and J are TRBV2 and TRBJ1-2; D gene ambiguous. V shed 6 bases and J shed 2 bases, with 7 bases lying between them. CDR1 is SNHLY, CDR2 FYNNEI, per germline. The CDR3 sequence is 12 residues long. The chain's CDR3 is CASSETNYGYTF. For the CDR3, the DNA is TGTGCCAGCAGCGAGACAAACTATGGCTACACCTTC. The full variable domain, completed using reference TRBV2 and TRBJ1-2, is EPEVTQTPSHQVTQMGQEVILRCVPISNHLYFYWYRQILGQKVEFLVSFYNNEISEKSEIFDDQFSVERPDGSNFTLKIRSTKLEDSAMYFCASSETNYGYTFGSGTRLTVV.

V and J are TRBV12-3 or TRBV12-4 and TRBJ1-2; a possible D gene is TRBD1 (6 bases). The length of the CDR3 is 12 residues. V shed 5 bases and J shed 6 bases, with 10 bases lying between them. The CDR3 nucleotides are TGTGCCAGCAGTGAGGGGGTAAATGGCTACACCTTC. Translation: CASSEGVNGYTF.

The rearrangement links TRBV9 to TRBJ1-6; 9 bases fit TRBD1. CDR1 and CDR2 from the germline V gene are SGDLS and YYNGEE. With V trimmed by 4 bases and J by 8 bases, 7 bases remained unmatched. The CDR3 has 15 amino acids. The CDR3 DNA reads TGTGCCAGCAGCCTCCGACAGGGGGTGGATTCACCCCTCCACTTT. Protein sequence: CASSLRQGVDSPLHF.

The chain uses TRBV9 and TRBJ1-1, with TRBD1 identical over 9 bases. Germline V gene data show CDR1 as SGDLS and CDR2 as YYNGEE. CDR3 length equals 15 residues. The junction had 9 bases not matched to a gene; V was cut back by 3 bases and J by 6 bases. The CDR3 nucleotides are TGTGCCAGCAGCGCTCACCTCCGGGACAGGGCTGAAGCTTTCTTT. Its protein is CASSAHLRDRAEAFF.

This CDR3 reads CASSSTRTGGILSTDTQYF. In DNA form, the CDR3 reads TGCGCCAGCAGTTCTACCCGGACAGGGGGAATTCTTAGCACAGATACGCAGTATTTT. The chain links TRBV10-2 to TRBJ2-3; 10 nucleotides line up with TRBD1. The J segment lost 0 bases and the V segment lost 5 bases, leaving 14 bases of the junction unmatched. Germline V gives CDR1 WSHSY, CDR2 SAAADI. The CDR3 is made up of 19 amino acids.

This chain connects TRBV10-3 to TRBJ2-3; 10 bases line up with TRBD2. The CDR3 loop spans 14 amino acids. Trimming at V came to 10 bases and at J to 2 bases, leaving 6 bases not matched to a gene. Looked up from germline, CDR1 is ENHRY and CDR2 is SYGVKD. CDR3 nucleotide sequence: TGTGCCAGCGTAGCGGGGGGTTTCACAGATACGCAGTATTTT. It translates to CASVAGGFTDTQYF.

Concerning this clone: At the DNA level, this CDR3 is encoded by other sequences in the same sample as well. The chain uses TRBV29-1 and TRBJ1-2; possible D gene TRBD1, 6 bases. Germline V lookup: CDR1 SQVTM, CDR2 ANQGSEA. This CDR3 is 15 amino acids long. The V and J ends lost 4 bases and 6 bases respectively, with 21 bases between them. This CDR3 is CSVGGRRGALDGYTF. The CDR3 DNA sequence: TGCAGCGTTGGGGGTCGGCGGGGGGCGCTGGATGGCTACACCTTC.

The chain carries TRBV2 and TRBJ2-3; D perhaps matches TRBD1 (5 bases). CDR1 and CDR2 (germline): SNHLY, FYNNEI. The CDR3 length is 13 residues. V gave up 8 bases and J gave up 2 bases, with 11 bases separating them. This chain's CDR3 is CASSGRATDTQYF. For the CDR3, the DNA is TGTGCCAGCTCAGGGCGCGCCACAGATACGCAGTATTTT.

The rearrangement uses TRBV4-1 and TRBJ1-6; D perhaps matches TRBD1 (5 bases). The V and J ends lost 1 base and 5 bases respectively, with 12 bases between them. The CDR3 spans 16 residues. In germline, CDR1 is MGHRA, CDR2 YSYEKL. CDR3 bases: TGCGCCAGCAGCCAAGCCTCAGGGAGGCATAATTCACCCCTCCACTTT. It translates to CASSQASGRHNSPLHF.

This chain joins TRBV14 and TRBJ2-7, with a tentative D call TRBD1 (5 bases). With 4 bases removed from V and 2 bases from J, the gap between germline ends came to 18 bases. The CDR3 is 16 amino acids. Germline V gene sequence: CDR1 SGHDN, CDR2 FVKESK. DNA of the CDR3: TGTGCCAGCAGCCGGCTTATAGGACACGGACCCTACGAGCAGTACTTC. This sequence encodes CASSRLIGHGPYEQYF.

The chain links TRBV6-5 to TRBJ2-7; D perhaps matches TRBD2 (6 bases). The germline gives CDR1 MNHEY, CDR2 SVGAGI. CDR3 length: 15 amino acids. V gave up 0 bases and J gave up 1 base, with 10 bases separating them. The CDR3 nucleotides read TGTGCCAGCAGTTACTCTGGGACTGAGTCCTACGAGCAGTACTTC. As protein: CASSYSGTESYEQYF.

V usage is TRBV19 and J usage is TRBJ1-5; D remains unclear. Germline V gene sequence: CDR1 LNHDA, CDR2 SQIVND (reference sequence). This CDR3 has 14 residues. The ends were cut back, 7 bases at V and 0 bases at J, with 10 bases in the middle. CDR3 nucleotides: TGTGCCAGTATGGGCGGGTATAGCAATCAGCCCCAGCATTTT. Protein product: CASMGGYSNQPQHF.

The genes are TRBV6-1 and TRBJ1-1, with D possibly TRBD1 on 6 matching bases. The CDR3 runs to 15 residues. V was shortened by 6 bases and J by 1 base, with 15 bases between the two germline ends. Germline CDR1 and CDR2: MNHNS and SASEGT. In DNA form, the CDR3 reads TGTGCCAGCAGACCCTTGTCGGGACAGAACACTGAAGCTTTCTTT. Translation gives CASRPLSGQNTEAFF.

The V gene is TRBV7-3, the J gene TRBJ2-7; tentatively, D is TRBD2 (5 bases). Trimming cost V 5 bases and J 6 bases, with 11 bases left between them. The CDR3 is made up of 12 amino acids. Germline lookup yields CDR1 SGHTA and CDR2 FQGTGA. Written as DNA, the CDR3 is TGTGCCAGCAGCCCGCAGGCGGGCGAGCAGTACTTC. Translation: CASSPQAGEQYF.

V usage is TRBV11-2 and J usage is TRBJ2-3; TRBD2 matches at 9 bases. J gave up 0 bases and V 2 bases, and 9 bases lay outside the gene matches. The CDR3 loop spans 18 amino acids. The V gene's germline CDR1 is SGHAT and CDR2 FQNNGV. CDR3 loop: CASSLMVAGGGSTDTQYF. CDR3 coding DNA: TGTGCCAGCAGCTTAATGGTCGCGGGGGGGGGTAGCACAGATACGCAGTATTTT.

The chain employs TRBV7-6 and TRBJ2-7, with TRBD2 identical over 12 bases. This CDR3 has 15 residues. CDR1 is SGHVS and CDR2 is FNYEAQ in the germline V gene. The J segment lost 3 bases and the V segment lost 5 bases, leaving 5 bases of the junction unmatched. CDR3 in amino acids: CASSRLAGDYYEQYF. In nucleotides, the CDR3 is TGTGCCAGCAGCAGACTAGCGGGGGATTACTACGAGCAGTACTTC.

The chain has TRBV6-5 and TRBJ1-2; 9 positions match TRBD1. Germline CDR1 MNHEY, CDR2 SVGAGI. Germline trimming cut 5 bases from V and 8 bases from J; bases unmatched to any gene: 9. The CDR3 has 14 residues. The CDR3 DNA follows: TGTGCCAGCAGTCCCCCACAGGGGGCGTCGGGCTACACCTTC. Encoded protein: CASSPPQGASGYTF.

The CDR3 protein is CASSFVLAGGPDTGELFF. The CDR3 region has the DNA TGTGCCAGCAGTTTTGTGCTAGCGGGGGGGCCGGACACCGGGGAGCTGTTTTTT. The chain carries TRBV27 and TRBJ2-2; 12 bases are a match to TRBD2. This CDR3 is built from 18 residues. V lost 3 bases to trimming and J lost 3 bases; unmatched junction nucleotides: 8. CDR1 is MNHEY, CDR2 SMNVEV, per germline (reference sequence).

The CDR3 bases are TGTGCCAGCAGCTTAGGCCCGGGAAAGGGCGAGCAGTACTTC. It translates to CASSLGPGKGEQYF. This chain uses TRBV7-3 with TRBJ2-7; tentative D call: TRBD2 (5 bases). This CDR3 region has 14 residues. Between the trimmed V and J ends, which lost 2 bases and 6 bases, there was a span of 14 bases. The germline V gene encodes CDR1 SGHTA and CDR2 FQGTGA.

Here the CDR3 reads CASSYSAYGYTF. The DNA for the CDR3 is TGTGCCAGCAGTTACTCAGCCTATGGCTACACCTTC. The rearrangement links TRBV6-6 to TRBJ1-2; D ambiguous. Germline values: CDR1 MNHNY, CDR2 SVGAGI (reference sequence). Trimming removed 0 bases from V and 4 bases from J, with 3 bases in between. The CDR3 sequence is 12 residues long.

The rearrangement uses TRBV7-2 and TRBJ1-2; no firm D call. CDR1 and CDR2 (germline): SGHTA, FQGNSA. This CDR3 is 13 amino acids long. Between the trimmed V and J ends, which lost 5 bases and 7 bases, there was a span of 14 bases. CDR3 in DNA: TGTGCCAGCAGCCCCAGGCAGGCCGGTGGCTACACCTTC. This translates into CASSPRQAGGYTF.

The chain recombines TRBV10-2 with TRBJ1-5, with D perhaps TRBD1 (5 bases). The CDR3 is 12 residues long. Trimming stripped 11 bases from V and 7 bases from J, with 15 bases between. Per germline, CDR1 WSHSY and CDR2 SAAADI. CDR3 protein: CAGAQGNQPQHF. CDR3 nucleotide sequence: TGCGCCGGGGCCCAGGGTAACCAGCCCCAGCATTTT.